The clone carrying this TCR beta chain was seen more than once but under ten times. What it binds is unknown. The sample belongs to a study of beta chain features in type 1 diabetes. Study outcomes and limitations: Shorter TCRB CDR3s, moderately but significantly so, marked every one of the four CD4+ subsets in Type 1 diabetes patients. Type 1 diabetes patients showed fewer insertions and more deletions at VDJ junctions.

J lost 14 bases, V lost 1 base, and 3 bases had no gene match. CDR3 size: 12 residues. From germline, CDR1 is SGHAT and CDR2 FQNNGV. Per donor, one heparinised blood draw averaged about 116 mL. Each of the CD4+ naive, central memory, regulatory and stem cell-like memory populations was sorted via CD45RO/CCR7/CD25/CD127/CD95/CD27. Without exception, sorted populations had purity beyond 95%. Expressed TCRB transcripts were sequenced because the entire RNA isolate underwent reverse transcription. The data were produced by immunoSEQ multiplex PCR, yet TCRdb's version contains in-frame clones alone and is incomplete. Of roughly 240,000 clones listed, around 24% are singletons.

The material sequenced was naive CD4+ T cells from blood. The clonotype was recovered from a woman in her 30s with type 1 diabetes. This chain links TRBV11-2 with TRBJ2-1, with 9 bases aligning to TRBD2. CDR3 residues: CASSLGGREEFF. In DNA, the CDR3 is TGTGCCAGCAGCTTAGGCGGGAGGGAAGAGTTCTTC.